The TCR beta chain under discussion was sequenced for a study of T cells expressing NK-cell markers. For each CDR3 protein, TCRdb gives one entry from its re-call of the 5' RACE reads, without DNA. Its listing shows some 600,000 distinct CDR3 sequences. This TCR was recovered from a man aged 18 to 35 in good health. Sequencing was performed on blood T cells: a sorted CD56 or NKG2C T cell subset, CD4+ or CD8+ T cells, or bulk PBMC T cells (not recorded which).

This chain's CDR3 is CASSLAVGALGTEAFF. This chain joins TRBV7-6 and TRBJ1-1; checking the TCRdb D call of TRBD1 is not possible without DNA. The germline V gene has CDR1 SGHVS and CDR2 FNYEAQ. CDR3 size: 16 residues.